This TCR beta chain was captured by sequencing in a study of blood T cell repertoires in COVID-19. Study-level background: Donors in the United States, Italy and Spain gave samples during acute or convalescent COVID-19. Sources were T cells, B-cell-depleted T cells, or PBMCs; the material itself was cDNA or gDNA.

Original processing methods: Estimates of nucleated cell counts were drawn from the amplification of reference gene primers. Only in-frame clones appear in the TCRdb table, and some are missing; sequencing was by immunoSEQ multiplex PCR. V and J calls and clone size follow that table, whereas D and trimming were derived from the DNA. This sample carries around 140,000 clones, more than 75% of them seen once, and the ten largest clones take around 10%. Followed over time, Seattle patients had been enrolled while infection was active. In its sample, this clone was seen a few times. CDR3 length equals 13 residues. The germline V and J ends were trimmed by 1 base and 3 bases, with 6 bases remaining between them. Germline V gives CDR1 KGHSY, CDR2 FQNENV.

This clonotype was sampled from a woman aged 65 to 85 with COVID-19, enrolled during active disease. The V call is TRBV16, the J call TRBJ1-1; D call uncertain. Sequences were obtained from peripheral blood. The CDR3 DNA is TGTGCCAGCAGCCAATTTCCCGACACTGAAGCTTTCTTT. It yields the protein CASSQFPDTEAFF.